The T cell receptor (beta chain) described here comes from a study of Graves' ophthalmopathy and Graves' hyperthyroidism. Notes on the study in general: The model predicted ophthalmopathy progression with about 70% sensitivity and around 72% specificity. Ophthalmopathy could be told apart from stable hyperthyroidism by a 13-signature model (87.88% sensitivity, about 80% specificity).

For donors with ophthalmopathy, the disease showed moderate-to-severe activity, reached CAS ≥3 and NOSPECS ≥4, and had lasted under 3 months. Additional autoimmune diseases, uncontrolled infections, pregnancy or lactation disqualified patients. Amplification of the TCR beta CDR3 regions used RNA transcripts (as template). RT-PCR in the first round used HTBI primers; a second-round multiplex PCR followed. TCRdb recomputed calls from the multiplex PCR reads with MiXCR, one row per CDR3 protein. The sample has 350,000 to 450,000 distinct CDR3 sequences, approximately 20% seen once. The CDR3 runs to 13 residues. Germline CDR1 is SGDLS and CDR2 is YYNGEE. With 3 bases removed from V and 6 bases from J, the gap between germline ends came to 13 bases. This clonotype was counted at least ten times. Its antigen is still unknown.

The receptor comes from a woman aged 18-35 years with Graves' ophthalmopathy. The sequenced material came from peripheral blood. The genes are TRBV9 and TRBJ2-7; no clear D gene. Here the CDR3 DNA reads TGTGCCAGCAGCGGCCCCCCCTCTATCGAGCAGTACTTC. Translated: CASSGPPSIEQYF. Full variable domain (outside the CDR3, taken from reference TRBV9 and TRBJ2-7): DSGVTQTPKHLITATGQRVTLRCSPRSGDLSVYWYQQSLDQGLQFLIQYYNGEERAKGNILERFSAQQFPDLHSELNLSSLELGDSALYFCASSGPPSIEQYFGPGTRLTVT.